Each of the 13 T cell receptor beta chains below was sequenced from the same sample in a study of T cell repertoires in cytomegalovirus infection. MiXCR, run by TCRdb on the reads, gives a single entry per CDR3 protein. This sample has hundreds of thousands of distinct CDR3 sequences, with 24% found just once. Material: CD8+ T cells from PBMCs. The receptors originated from a human donor in good health (CMV status not recorded). Some clones in this sample may be carry-over from other donors' samples.

This clonotype appeared many times. This chain connects TRBV7-2 to TRBJ1-1; 9 nucleotides align to TRBD1. The V gene end was trimmed by 3 bases and the J gene end by 0 bases; junction bases not matched to a gene: 2. The CDR3 covers 15 residues. The germline CDR1 and CDR2 sequences are SGHTA and FQGNSA. The CDR3 loop is CASSLGTGLNTEAFF. The CDR3 DNA follows: TGTGCCAGCAGCTTGGGGACAGGGCTGAACACTGAAGCTTTCTTT.

This clonotype was picked up a small number of times. No DNA is shown, since the ends of the CDR3 on it are uncertain; the CDR3 is the one TCRdb lists. The J gene is TRBJ2-2, the V gene TRBV28. The germline gives CDR1 MDHEN, CDR2 SYDVKM. The CDR3 spans 13 amino acids, including both terminal residues. The CDR3 reads CASSFFGAGELFF.

The chain recombines TRBV4-1 with TRBJ2-1; TRBD1 agrees at 10 bases. Looked up from germline, CDR1 is MGHRA and CDR2 is YSYEKL. The CDR3 has 14 amino acids. The trim removed 9 bases at V and 3 bases at J, leaving 5 bases unmatched. CDR3 loop: CASSGTGVYNEQFF. CDR3 coding DNA: TGCGCCAGTTCCGGGACAGGGGTCTACAATGAGCAGTTCTTC.

The chain joins TRBV19 to TRBJ1-5, with a possible D match to TRBD1 (6 bases). This CDR3 contains 15 residues. Germline lookup yields CDR1 LNHDA and CDR2 SQIVND (reference sequence). V lost 3 bases, J lost 5 bases, and 14 bases lay in between. CDR3 coding DNA: TGTGCCAGTAGTATCGGCCCTTACAGGGATCAGCCCCAGCATTTT. Translating it yields CASSIGPYRDQPQHF. The whole variable domain, filled in from reference TRBV19 and TRBJ1-5, reads DGGITQSPKYLFRKEGQNVTLSCEQNLNHDAMYWYRQDPGQGLRLIYYSQIVNDFQKGDIAEGYSVSREKKESFPLTVTSAQKNPTAFYLCASSIGPYRDQPQHFGDGTRLSIL.

A few counts support this clonotype. V gene TRBV29-1 combines with J gene TRBJ2-5; possible D gene TRBD2, 7 bases. Trimming left V 5 bases short and J 5 bases short, with 21 bases between. Germline CDR1 is SQVTM and CDR2 is ANQGSEA. CDR3 length equals 15 residues. This CDR3 is CSVNLRGGVRETQYF. The CDR3 DNA is TGCAGCGTTAATTTACGAGGGGGGGTTCGTGAGACCCAGTACTTC.

This sequence joins TRBV6-5 and TRBJ1-1; no reliable D call. The CDR3 is made up of 13 amino acids. The V gene's germline CDR1 is MNHEY and CDR2 SVGAGI. The ends were cut back, 2 bases at V and 3 bases at J, with 7 bases in the middle. The CDR3 coding sequence is TGTGCCAGCAGTTACGCAGCCCACACTGAAGCTTTCTTT. Its protein is CASSYAAHTEAFF.

V usage is TRBV6-6 and J usage is TRBJ2-3, with 8 bases matching TRBD2. Per germline, CDR1 MNHNY and CDR2 SVGAGI (reference sequence). The V segment lost 10 bases and the J segment 9 bases; nucleotides outside the gene matches: 15. This CDR3 spans 14 amino acids. The CDR3 reads CATIAGGAEITQYF. The CDR3 nucleotides are TGTGCCACCATCGCCGGGGGGGCAGAGATAACGCAGTATTTT.

The chain joins TRBV7-9 to TRBJ2-3; 10 bases match TRBD1. Germline V CDR1 and CDR2: SEHNR, FQNEAQ (reference sequence). V lost 5 bases, J lost 3 bases, and 8 bases stayed unmatched. The CDR3 has 16 residues. The CDR3 DNA reads as TGTGCCAGCAGCAGAGGCGACAGGGGGCGAACAGATACGCAGTATTTT. It yields the protein CASSRGDRGRTDTQYF.

The table lists this clonotype with many counts. The V gene is TRBV19, the J gene TRBJ1-2, with TRBD1 as a possible D gene (5 bases). CDR1 is LNHDA and CDR2 is SQIVND in the germline V gene (reference sequence). V lost 6 bases, J lost 0 bases, and 26 bases lay in between. This CDR3 comprises 19 residues. In DNA, the CDR3 is TGTGCCAGTAGCAGAGGGGAAAGGGACGGACCACTAGCTAACTATGGCTACACCTTC. This translates into CASSRGERDGPLANYGYTF.

This sequence joins TRBV6-2 or TRBV6-3 and TRBJ2-5; TRBD1 matches at 8 bases. Germline V gene sequence: CDR1 MNHEY, CDR2 SVGEGT. The CDR3 loop spans 16 amino acids. The V and J ends lost 6 bases and 1 base, in that order; junction bases with no gene match: 10. The CDR3 sequence is CASRLADRGTQETQYF. In DNA, the CDR3 is TGTGCCAGCAGATTAGCAGACAGGGGTACCCAAGAGACCCAGTACTTC.

This rearrangement joins TRBV12-3 or TRBV12-4 to TRBJ1-2; no firm D call. The CDR3 is 14 residues long. The V end lost 1 base, the J end lost 4 bases, and 10 bases lay between the germline ends. The CDR3: CASSLVEGAYGYTF. CDR3 coding DNA: TGTGCCAGCAGTTTAGTCGAAGGAGCCTATGGCTACACCTTC.

This chain joins TRBV20-1 and TRBJ2-7; D is unclear. This CDR3 comprises 13 residues. Trimming removed 3 bases at V and 6 bases at J, with 15 bases between. Germline assignment: CDR1 DFQATT and CDR2 SNEGSKA (reference sequence). This chain's CDR3 is CSARHPDVREQYF. The DNA of the CDR3 is TGCAGTGCTAGGCACCCCGATGTACGCGAGCAGTACTTC.

This clonotype appeared a few times. The rearrangement joins TRBV5-1 to TRBJ2-3; D is uncertain. This CDR3 spans 14 amino acids. V was trimmed by 4 bases and J by 4 bases, leaving 13 bases between them. Germline lookup yields CDR1 SGHRS and CDR2 YFSETQ. The CDR3 reads CASSLREGSDTQYF. CDR3 nucleotides: TGCGCCAGCAGCCTCCGAGAAGGTTCAGATACGCAGTATTTT.